A selection of T cell receptor beta chains follows, all from one sample in a study of blood T cell dynamics during melanoma immunotherapy. Profiled with immunoSEQ multiplex PCR; TCRdb holds only in-frame clones, not every one. The data hold 9,000 to 10,000 clones, with approximately 86% observed a single time. The sample was blood, taken from a patient treated with checkpoint blockade. The receptors originated from a human donor with melanoma. The CDR3 runs from the conserved cysteine through the conserved F or W. The D gene is left open where the match is weak. For some rows the clone size is stated as once, few or many, or as a class when expanded; others skip it.

TRBJ2-7 TRBD1 . TRBV11-2 TGTGCCAGCAGCGCGGGACAGGGACGCGAGCAGTACTTC CASSAGQGREQYF
TRBJ2-7 . . TRBV10-2 TGCGCCAGTCGACAGGATTCCTACGAGCAGTACTTC CASRQDSYEQYF
TRBJ2-7 . . TRBV13 TGTGCCAGCAGCTTAGGGGGGCCGTCGGCCTTCTCCTACGAGCAGTACTTC CASSLGGPSAFSYEQYF
TRBJ1-2 . few TRBV7-9 TGTGCCAGCAGCCCCCTACAGAGTAGCCTTAACTATGGCTACACCTTC CASSPLQSSLNYGYTF
TRBJ1-5 . . TRBV30 TGTGCCTGGAGTGTACAAGGCAATCAGCCCCAGCATTTT CAWSVQGNQPQHF
TRBJ2-2 TRBD1 . TRBV27 TGTGCCAGCAGCGGGGCAGGGGGCTCGGGCGGGGAGCTGTTTTTT CASSGAGGSGGELFF
TRBJ1-6 . . TRBV7-2 TGTGCCAGCAGCTTAATGCTGCAGGGCAATTCACCCCTCCACTTT CASSLMLQGNSPLHF
TRBJ2-7 . . TRBV5-6 TGTGCCAGCAGCTTGTCCTCGGGCAGGGGAACCTACGAGCAGTACTTC CASSLSSGRGTYEQYF
TRBJ1-2 . . TRBV29-1 TGCAGCGTTGAACTATCTAACTATGGCTACACCTTC CSVELSNYGYTF
TRBJ1-2 . . TRBV6-1 TGTGCCAGCAGTGCTGGGGGGACGAGCTATGGCTACACCTTC CASSAGGTSYGYTF